Listed below are T cell receptor beta chains from one sample, sequenced in a study of blood T cell repertoires in COVID-19. This table comes from immunoSEQ multiplex PCR, and its TCRdb copy is limited to in-frame clones, with some not included. The data contain fewer than 80,000 clones, approximately 80% of them singletons. Sequencing input: peripheral blood. All receptors derive from a woman over 75 with acute or convalescent COVID-19. Each CDR3 is given with its conserved first and last residue. Fields, in order: CDR3 length, D gene, clone size, J gene, V gene, CDR3 protein, CDR3 DNA. The D gene is left open where the match is weak. Where a row states a size, it is once, few, many or the class of an expanded clone; other rows omit it.

len: 17
d_gene: TRBD1
abundance: NA
j_gene: TRBJ1-6
v_gene: TRBV7-2
CDR3aa: CASSLVWGQGLPRPLHF
CDR3nt: TGTGCCAGCAGCTTAGTATGGGGACAGGGCCTCCCCCGACCCCTCCACTTT

len: 12
d_gene: NA
abundance: many
j_gene: TRBJ2-7
v_gene: TRBV29-1
CDR3aa: CSVATSNYEQYF
CDR3nt: TGCAGCGTTGCGACTAGTAATTACGAGCAGTACTTC

len: 16
d_gene: TRBD2
abundance: NA
j_gene: TRBJ2-1
v_gene: TRBV12-5
CDR3aa: CASGLAVGLPEDEQFF
CDR3nt: TGTGCTAGTGGTTTGGCAGTGGGACTACCCGAGGATGAGCAGTTCTTC

len: 13
d_gene: NA
abundance: NA
j_gene: TRBJ1-2
v_gene: TRBV7-2
CDR3aa: CASSSQGRDGYTF
CDR3nt: TGTGCCAGCAGCTCTCAGGGGAGAGATGGCTACACCTTC

len: 14
d_gene: NA
abundance: once
j_gene: TRBJ1-3
v_gene: TRBV2
CDR3aa: CASMIGGPGNTIYF
CDR3nt: TGTGCCAGCATGATCGGGGGGCCTGGAAACACCATATATTTT

len: 11
d_gene: NA
abundance: NA
j_gene: TRBJ2-7
v_gene: TRBV20-1
CDR3aa: CSVTGIYEQYF
CDR3nt: TGCAGTGTAACAGGGATCTACGAGCAGTACTTC

len: 15
d_gene: TRBD2
abundance: NA
j_gene: TRBJ2-3
v_gene: TRBV5-4
CDR3aa: CASSQLAGGTDTQYF
CDR3nt: TGTGCCAGCAGCCAGCTAGCGGGGGGGACAGATACGCAGTATTTT

len: 15
d_gene: NA
abundance: NA
j_gene: TRBJ1-4
v_gene: TRBV18
CDR3aa: CASSPRGSTNEKLFF
CDR3nt: TGTGCCAGCTCACCACGCGGTTCCACTAATGAAAAACTGTTTTTT

len: 16
d_gene: TRBD1
abundance: NA
j_gene: TRBJ1-2
v_gene: TRBV5-4
CDR3aa: CASSLTSWTGRDGYTF
CDR3nt: TGTGCCAGCAGCTTGACCTCATGGACAGGGCGTGATGGCTACACCTTC

len: 11
d_gene: NA
abundance: NA
j_gene: TRBJ2-5
v_gene: TRBV29-1
CDR3aa: CSETEQETQYF
CDR3nt: TGCAGCGAGACAGAACAAGAGACCCAGTACTTC

len: 13
d_gene: TRBD1
abundance: NA
j_gene: TRBJ1-6
v_gene: TRBV5-1
CDR3aa: CASSLDRDGLRDF
CDR3nt: TGCGCCAGCAGCTTAGACAGGGACGGGCTCCGGGATTTT

len: 15
d_gene: TRBD1
abundance: NA
j_gene: TRBJ2-2
v_gene: TRBV6-5
CDR3aa: CATLGGRRGTGELFF
CDR3nt: TGTGCCACTCTAGGGGGCCGGCGTGGCACCGGGGAGCTGTTTTTT

len: 19
d_gene: TRBD1
abundance: once
j_gene: TRBJ1-4
v_gene: TRBV6-1
CDR3aa: CASSEWGQRNLENNEKLFF
CDR3nt: TGTGCCAGCAGTGAATGGGGACAGCGCAATTTGGAAAATAATGAAAAACTGTTTTTT

len: 13
d_gene: NA
abundance: NA
j_gene: TRBJ2-1
v_gene: TRBV19
CDR3aa: CASSIKSGVEQFF
CDR3nt: TGTGCCAGTAGTATCAAATCGGGAGTTGAGCAGTTCTTC

len: 15
d_gene: TRBD1
abundance: NA
j_gene: TRBJ1-1
v_gene: TRBV5-1
CDR3aa: CASSLSFGTDIEAFF
CDR3nt: TGCGCCAGCAGCTTGTCTTTCGGGACAGACATTGAAGCTTTCTTT

len: 18
d_gene: TRBD1
abundance: NA
j_gene: TRBJ1-2
v_gene: TRBV18
CDR3aa: CASSPLDRGLFGNYGYTF
CDR3nt: TGTGCCAGCTCACCCTTAGACAGGGGGCTGTTTGGGAACTATGGCTACACCTTC